This T cell receptor (beta chain) derives from a study of T cell changes during pregnancy in multiple sclerosis. Produced via immunoSEQ multiplex PCR; TCRdb's table is partial and in-frame only. The sample carries 40,000 to 50,000 clones, about 91% recorded once. The germline V gene has CDR1 MDHEN and CDR2 SYDVKM. The junction had 12 bases not matched to a gene; V was cut back by 8 bases and J by 4 bases. CDR3 length: 15 residues. The material sequenced was CD4+ T cells from peripheral blood mononuclear cells, taken after pregnancy. The receptor's source is a female donor in good health, enrolled as a control in a pregnancy study. The chain is built from TRBV28 and TRBJ2-3; 7 positions match TRBD1. CDR3 in DNA: TGTGCCAGCGCGACGGGACAGATCCTATCAGATACGCAGTATTTT. It translates to CASATGQILSDTQYF.